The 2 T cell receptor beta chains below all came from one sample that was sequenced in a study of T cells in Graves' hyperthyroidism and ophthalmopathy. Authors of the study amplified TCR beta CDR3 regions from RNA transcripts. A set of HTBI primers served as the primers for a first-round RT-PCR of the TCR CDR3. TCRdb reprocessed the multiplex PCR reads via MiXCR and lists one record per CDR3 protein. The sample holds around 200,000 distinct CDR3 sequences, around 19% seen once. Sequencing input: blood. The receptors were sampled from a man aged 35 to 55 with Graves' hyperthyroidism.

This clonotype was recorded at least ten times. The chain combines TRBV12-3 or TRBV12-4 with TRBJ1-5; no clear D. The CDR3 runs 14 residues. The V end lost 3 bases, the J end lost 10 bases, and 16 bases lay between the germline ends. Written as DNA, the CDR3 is TGTGCCAGCAGTTTCAACGGTCCGTTGGCACCCCAGCATTTT. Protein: CASSFNGPLAPQHF.

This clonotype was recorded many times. CDR3 loop: CASSHDRDIDQPQHF. In DNA, the CDR3 is TGTGCCAGCAGCCATGACCGGGACATAGATCAGCCCCAGCATTTT. The rearrangement links TRBV4-2 to TRBJ1-5, with a weak D call TRBD1 (6 bases). Germline V gene sequence: CDR1 LGHNA, CDR2 YNFKEQ. Trimming stripped 3 bases from V and 5 bases from J, with 14 bases between. The CDR3 runs 15 residues.